The clone carrying this T cell receptor beta chain was seen a handful of times. TCRdb passed the reads through MiXCR, listing each CDR3 protein once. The sample yields roughly 230,000 distinct CDR3 sequences, about 12% seen once. This sample is part of a study of T cell repertoires in cytomegalovirus infection. Sequencing input: PBMCs. The receptor was isolated from a human donor in good health (CMV status not recorded). Some clones in this sample may be carry-over from other donors' samples.

The CDR3 sequence: CASSYSSGRTLTGELFF. In DNA, the CDR3 is TGTGCCAGCAGTTACTCCTCGGGACGGACTCTCACCGGGGAGCTGTTTTTT. V gene TRBV6-2 or TRBV6-3 combines with J gene TRBJ2-2; D possibly uses TRBD1 or TRBD2 (5 bases each). Germline CDR1 is MNHEY and CDR2 is SVGEGT. The CDR3 loop spans 17 amino acids. V dropped 0 bases and J dropped 4 bases, with 15 bases sitting between them.